The T cell receptor (beta chain) described here comes from a study of control samples from healthy donors and cancer patients. The CDR3 is 13 residues long. The V and J ends lost 5 bases and 7 bases respectively, with 14 bases between them. This table comes from immunoSEQ multiplex PCR, and its TCRdb copy is limited to in-frame clones, with some not included. The sample has 100,000 or so clones, around 82% seen once. The sequencing input was blood. The chain couples TRBV12-3 or TRBV12-4 to TRBJ2-5, with D possibly matching TRBD1 (6 bases). The sequence came from a woman in her sixties or seventies in good health. CDR3 in DNA: TGTGCCAGCAGTAACAGGAGAGGGGGGACCCAGTACTTC. This codes for CASSNRRGGTQYF.